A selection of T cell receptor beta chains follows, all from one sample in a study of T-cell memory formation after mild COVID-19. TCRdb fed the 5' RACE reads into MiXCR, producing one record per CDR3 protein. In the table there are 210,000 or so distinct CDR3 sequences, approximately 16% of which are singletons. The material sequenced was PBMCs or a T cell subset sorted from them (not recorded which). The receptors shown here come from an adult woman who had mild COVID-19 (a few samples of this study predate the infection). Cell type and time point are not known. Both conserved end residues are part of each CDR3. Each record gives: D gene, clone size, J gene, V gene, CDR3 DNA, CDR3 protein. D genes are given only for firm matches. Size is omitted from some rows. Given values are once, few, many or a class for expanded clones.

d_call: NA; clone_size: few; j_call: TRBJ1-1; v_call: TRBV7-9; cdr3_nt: TGTGCCAGCAGCCCAACACTGGGGAACACTGAAGCTTTCTTT; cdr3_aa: CASSPTLGNTEAFF
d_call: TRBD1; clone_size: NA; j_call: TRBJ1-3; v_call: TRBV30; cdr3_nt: TGTGCCTGGAGTGTAACCCGGGACAGTGGAAACACCATATATTTT; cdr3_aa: CAWSVTRDSGNTIYF
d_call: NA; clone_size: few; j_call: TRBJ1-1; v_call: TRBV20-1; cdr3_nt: TGCAGTGCTCCCAGATGGGCGAACACTGAAGCTTTCTTT; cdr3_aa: CSAPRWANTEAFF
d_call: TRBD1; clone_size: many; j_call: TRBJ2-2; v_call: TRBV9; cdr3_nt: TGTGCCAGCAGCGGGACAGGGCCCCCGGAGGAGCTGTTTTTT; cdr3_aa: CASSGTGPPEELFF
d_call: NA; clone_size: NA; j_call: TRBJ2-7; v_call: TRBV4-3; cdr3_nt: TGCGCCAGCAGCCACCCGGACGGGGAGCAGTACTTC; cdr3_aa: CASSHPDGEQYF
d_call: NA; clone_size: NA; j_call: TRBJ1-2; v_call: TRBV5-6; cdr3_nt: TGTGCCAGCAGCTCTACAGCGATTAACTATGGCTACACCTTC; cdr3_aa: CASSSTAINYGYTF
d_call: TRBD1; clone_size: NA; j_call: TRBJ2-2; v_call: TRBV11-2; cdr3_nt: TGTGCCAGCAGCTTAGGGCACCAGGGGGTCGGGGAGCTGTTTTTT; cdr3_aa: CASSLGHQGVGELFF
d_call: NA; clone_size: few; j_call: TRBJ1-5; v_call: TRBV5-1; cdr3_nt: TGCGCCAGCAGCCTAGAGGATCAGCCCCAGCATTTT; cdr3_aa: CASSLEDQPQHF
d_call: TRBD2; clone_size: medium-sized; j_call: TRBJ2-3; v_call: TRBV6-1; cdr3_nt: TGTGCCAGCAACACCTTCGGGACTAGCGTTTATTTT; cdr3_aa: CASNTFGTSVYF
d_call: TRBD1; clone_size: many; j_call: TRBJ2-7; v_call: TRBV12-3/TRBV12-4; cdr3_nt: TGTGCCAGCAGCCCGCAGGGGGCCTACGAGCAGTACTTC; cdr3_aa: CASSPQGAYEQYF
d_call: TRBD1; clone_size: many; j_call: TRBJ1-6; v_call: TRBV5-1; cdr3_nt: TGCGCCAGCAGCTTGGAAGACAGGGGCGGATCACCCCTCCACTTT; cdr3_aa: CASSLEDRGGSPLHF
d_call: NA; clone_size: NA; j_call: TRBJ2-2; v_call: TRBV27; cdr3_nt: TGTGCCAGCAGTGGCAGGGTGTGGACCGGGGAGCTGTTTTTT; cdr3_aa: CASSGRVWTGELFF
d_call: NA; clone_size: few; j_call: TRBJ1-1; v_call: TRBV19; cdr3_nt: TGTGCCAGTAGTATGCGTCGGGGCCGGGACATCATGAACACTGAAGCTTTCTTT; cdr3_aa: CASSMRRGRDIMNTEAFF
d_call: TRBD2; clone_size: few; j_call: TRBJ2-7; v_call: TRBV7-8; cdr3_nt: TGTGCCAGCAGCTTCTTAGCGGGGGGGCGGGAGCAGTACTTC; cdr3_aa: CASSFLAGGREQYF
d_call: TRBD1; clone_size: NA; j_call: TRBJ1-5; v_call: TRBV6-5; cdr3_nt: TGTGCCAGCAGGGACAGGCGGAGCAATCAGCCCCAGCATTTT; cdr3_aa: CASRDRRSNQPQHF
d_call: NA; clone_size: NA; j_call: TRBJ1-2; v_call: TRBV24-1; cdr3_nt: TGTGCCACCAGTGATAACCTCCTCCACATGGGGGGCTACACCTTC; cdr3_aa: CATSDNLLHMGGYTF
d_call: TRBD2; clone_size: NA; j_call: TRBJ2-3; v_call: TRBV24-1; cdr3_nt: TGTGCCACCAGTGAGAGCGGGAATACGCAGTATTTT; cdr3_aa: CATSESGNTQYF
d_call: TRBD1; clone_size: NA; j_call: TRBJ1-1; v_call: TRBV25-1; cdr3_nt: TGTGCCAGCAGTGAATTAGGGACAGGGCGCACTGAAGCTTTCTTT; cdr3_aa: CASSELGTGRTEAFF
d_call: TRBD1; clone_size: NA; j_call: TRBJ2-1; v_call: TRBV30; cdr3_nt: TGTGCCTGGAGCGTACTATACAGGGGGCAGTCCTACAATGAGCAGTTCTTC; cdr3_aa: CAWSVLYRGQSYNEQFF
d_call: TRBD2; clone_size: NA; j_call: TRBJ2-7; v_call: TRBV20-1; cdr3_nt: TGCAGTGCTAGAGGACTAGCGGCAGCCTACGAGCAGTACTTC; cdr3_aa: CSARGLAAAYEQYF
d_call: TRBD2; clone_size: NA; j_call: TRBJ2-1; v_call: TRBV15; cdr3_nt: TGTGCCACCAGCAGAGAACTAGCGGGAGGTTATGAGCAGTTCTTC; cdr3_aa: CATSRELAGGYEQFF
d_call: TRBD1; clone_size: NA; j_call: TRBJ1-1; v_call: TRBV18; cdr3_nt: TGTGCCAGCTCACCACCTTTACAGGGGGCTAACACTGAAGCTTTCTTT; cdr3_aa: CASSPPLQGANTEAFF
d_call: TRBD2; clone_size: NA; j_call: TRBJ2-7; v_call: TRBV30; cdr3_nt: TGTGCCTGGAGTCTAGCGGGAGGGCCGAGCGAGCAGTACTTC; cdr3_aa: CAWSLAGGPSEQYF
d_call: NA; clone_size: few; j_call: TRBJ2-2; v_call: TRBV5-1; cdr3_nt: TGCGCCAGCAGCCCGAAGGACCTTTTATCAGGGGAGCTGTTTTTT; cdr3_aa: CASSPKDLLSGELFF
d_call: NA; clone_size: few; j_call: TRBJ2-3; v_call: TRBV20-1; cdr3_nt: TGCAGTGCTCCTAGAGAGGAGGGTAGGTCAAGCACAGATACGCAGTATTTT; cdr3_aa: CSAPREEGRSSTDTQYF
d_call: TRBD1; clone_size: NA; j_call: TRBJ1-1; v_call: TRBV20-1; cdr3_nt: TGCAGTGCTGGACAGGGTTTGGACGGCACTGAAGCTTTCTTT; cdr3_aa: CSAGQGLDGTEAFF
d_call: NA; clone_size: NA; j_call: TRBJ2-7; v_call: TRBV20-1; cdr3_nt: TGCAGTGCTAGTCGTAGGGCGAGCTCCTACGAGCAGTACTTC; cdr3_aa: CSASRRASSYEQYF
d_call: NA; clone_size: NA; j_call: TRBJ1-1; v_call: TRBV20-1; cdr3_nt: TGCAGCGCGACACATACTGAAGCTTTCTTT; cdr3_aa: CSATHTEAFF
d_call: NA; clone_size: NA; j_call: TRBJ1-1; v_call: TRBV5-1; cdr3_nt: TGCGCCAGCAGCCTCCGGACAGCGGTTGAAGCTTTCTTT; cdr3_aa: CASSLRTAVEAFF
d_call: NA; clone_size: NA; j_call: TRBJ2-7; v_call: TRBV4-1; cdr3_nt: TGCGCCAGCAGCCATGTCTTAGGCGAGCAGTACTTC; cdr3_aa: CASSHVLGEQYF
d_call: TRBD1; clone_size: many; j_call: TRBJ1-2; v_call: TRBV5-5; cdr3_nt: TGTGCCAGCAGCTTATCGTCAGGGACAGCCTATGGCTACACCTTC; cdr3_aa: CASSLSSGTAYGYTF
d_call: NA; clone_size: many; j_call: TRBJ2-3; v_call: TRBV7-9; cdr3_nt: TGTGCCAGCAGCCCACCGCGCGACAGACCCTTCTTCACAGATACGCAGTATTTT; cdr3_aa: CASSPPRDRPFFTDTQYF
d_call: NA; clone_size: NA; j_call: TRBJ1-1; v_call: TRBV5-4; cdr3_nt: TGTGCCAGCAGGAGGGAGGGAAACACTGAAGCTTTCTTT; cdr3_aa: CASRREGNTEAFF
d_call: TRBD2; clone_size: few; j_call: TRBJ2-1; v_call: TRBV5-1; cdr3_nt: TGCGCCAGCAGAAAGACTAGCGGATCCTCCTACAATGAGCAGTTCTTC; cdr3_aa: CASRKTSGSSYNEQFF
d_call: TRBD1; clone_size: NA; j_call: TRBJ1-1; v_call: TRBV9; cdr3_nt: TGTGCCAGCAGCCCCGGGACAGGGGAGCCAACTGAAGCTTTCTTT; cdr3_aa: CASSPGTGEPTEAFF
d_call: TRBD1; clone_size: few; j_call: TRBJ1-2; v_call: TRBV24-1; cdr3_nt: TGTGCCACCAGTGACCCGGGACAGGGGATCTATGGCTACACCTTC; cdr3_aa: CATSDPGQGIYGYTF
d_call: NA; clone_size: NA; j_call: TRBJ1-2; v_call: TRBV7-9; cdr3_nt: TGTGCCAGCAGCCAAGGCCCGTGGGTTCGAGGGGGCTACACCTTC; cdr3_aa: CASSQGPWVRGGYTF
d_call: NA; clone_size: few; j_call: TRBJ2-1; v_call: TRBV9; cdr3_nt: TGTGCCAGCAGCGTAGAACAGGGCTACAATGAGCAGTTCTTC; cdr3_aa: CASSVEQGYNEQFF